The 5 T cell receptor beta chains presented below share a single source sample, sequenced in a study of T cells in Graves' hyperthyroidism and ophthalmopathy. RNA transcripts were the template for amplifying TCR beta CDR3 regions. HTBI primers were employed in a first-round RT-PCR of the TCR CDR3. TCRdb used MiXCR to reprocess the multiplex PCR reads, holding one entry per CDR3 protein. The sample has some 690,000 distinct CDR3 sequences, 15% to 20% seen once; the top ten hold around 15%. Sequencing was done on a sample of blood. These receptors were collected from a man in his forties or fifties with Graves' hyperthyroidism.

This clonotype occurred many times. V gene TRBV2 combines with J gene TRBJ2-7; possibly TRBD1 or TRBD2 for D (5 bases each). Trimming stripped 6 bases from V and 9 bases from J, with 12 bases between. This CDR3 has 11 amino acids. CDR1 is SNHLY, CDR2 FYNNEI, per germline. CDR3 protein: CASRNEGSQYF. As DNA, the CDR3 is TGTGCCAGCAGGAACGAGGGGTCGCAGTACTTC.

On this clonotype: Sequence at one end of the junction differs from germline and may be a read error. V and J are TRBV5-6 and TRBJ2-3; TRBD2 matches at 14 bases. This CDR3 has 17 residues. CDR1 SGHDT and CDR2 YYEEEE come from the germline V gene. The CDR3 region is CGSSSSGLAGVTDTQYF. The CDR3 DNA is TGTGGCAGCAGCTCTTCGGGACTAGCGGGAGTTACAGATACGCAGTATTTT.

This chain connects TRBV13 to TRBJ1-1; a weak D match, TRBD1 (6 bases). The CDR3 length is 15 residues. The ends were cut back, 4 bases at V and 5 bases at J, with 17 bases in the middle. Per germline, CDR1 PRHDT and CDR2 FYEKMQ (reference sequence). CDR3 region: CASSSWAGAQTEAFF. Here the CDR3 DNA reads TGTGCCAGCAGCTCCTGGGCGGGGGCGCAAACTGAAGCTTTCTTT.

This clonotype appeared a few times. This chain uses TRBV20-1 with TRBJ2-1; tentative D call: TRBD1 (6 bases). Germline CDR1 is DFQATT and CDR2 is SNEGSKA (reference sequence). The V gene lost 0 bases and the J gene lost 6 bases, with 15 bases spanning the gap. The CDR3 runs 15 residues. CDR3 coding DNA: TGCAGTGCTAGAGACAACAGGGTGCTACGCAATGAGCAGTTCTTC. It specifies CSARDNRVLRNEQFF.

The chain joins TRBV29-1 to TRBJ2-7; no firm D call. Trimming removed 6 bases from V and 3 bases from J, with 12 bases in between. Germline-derived CDR1 and CDR2 are SQVTM and ANQGSEA. The CDR3 is 12 amino acids. The chain's CDR3 is CSVQDGFYEQYF. The CDR3 region has the DNA TGCAGCGTCCAGGACGGATTCTACGAGCAGTACTTC.